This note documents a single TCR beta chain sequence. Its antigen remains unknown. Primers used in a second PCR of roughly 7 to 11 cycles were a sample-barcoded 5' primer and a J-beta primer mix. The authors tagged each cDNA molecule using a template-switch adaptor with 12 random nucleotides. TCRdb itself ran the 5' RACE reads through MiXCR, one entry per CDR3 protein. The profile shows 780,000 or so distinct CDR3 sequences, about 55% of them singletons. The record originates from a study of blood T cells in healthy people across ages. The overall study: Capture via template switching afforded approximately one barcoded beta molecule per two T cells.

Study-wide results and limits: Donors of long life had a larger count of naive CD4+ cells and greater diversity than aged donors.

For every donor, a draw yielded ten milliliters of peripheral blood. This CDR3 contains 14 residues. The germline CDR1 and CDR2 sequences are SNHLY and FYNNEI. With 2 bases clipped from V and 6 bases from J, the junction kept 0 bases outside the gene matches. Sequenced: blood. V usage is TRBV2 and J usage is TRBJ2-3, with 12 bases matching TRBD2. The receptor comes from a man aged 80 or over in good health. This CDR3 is CASSETSGRDTQYF. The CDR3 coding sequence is TGTGCCAGCAGTGAAACTAGCGGGAGGGATACGCAGTATTTT.